Sequencing of this T cell receptor (beta chain) was carried out in a study of early T cells in non-severe SARS-CoV-2 infection. Study-level information: It was bulk RNA from unsorted whole blood that was sequenced, and the chains were unpaired.

Overall study results and limits: The study's VDJdb matching favored anti-spike CD8 responses and missed private and CD4 specificities.

V shed 6 bases, J shed 11 bases, and the junction held 9 bases outside the gene matches. This CDR3 is built from 14 residues. Germline V gives CDR1 MNHNS, CDR2 SASEGT. This clonotype was counted ten times or more. Its target is not known. Individual cDNA molecules received unique molecular identifiers. In TCRdb, the 5' RACE reads were re-called with MiXCR into one record per CDR3 protein. The repertoire consists of some 40,000 distinct CDR3 sequences, with 4.5% to 5% occurring once and the leading ten covering approximately 4.8%. Input material: whole blood. The receptor's source is an adult who was a healthcare worker with PCR-confirmed SARS-CoV-2 infection or an uninfected control (not recorded which). The rearrangement joins TRBV6-1 to TRBJ2-4, with TRBD1 matching over 11 bases. The CDR3: CASSASGTGGFQYF. CDR3 bases: TGTGCCAGCAGCGCCTCCGGGACAGGGGGTTTTCAGTACTTC.